This passage covers 16 T cell receptor beta chains from one sample sequenced in a study of blood T cell repertoires in COVID-19 (dated by TCRdb to 2019 to 2021). Libraries were prepared through the immunoSEQ multiplex PCR assay. Entries here come from immuneACCESS through TCRdb and include only in-frame sequences with V and J called. Some clones fail to appear in such tables; in the studies checked, an unresolved V gene covers under half of the shortfall, and the cause of the remainder is unknown. The sample data list roughly 330,000 clones, and approximately 89% of these were observed just once. Less than 6% of the sample is held by the ten biggest clonotypes. Specimen: PBMCs or T cells enriched from blood (not recorded which). Receptor source: a woman younger than 45 who had recovered from COVID-19.

The chain couples TRBV5-5 to TRBJ1-2, with TRBD1 as a possible D gene (5 bases). The CDR3 sequence is 14 residues long. V lost 4 bases and J 2 bases, leaving 12 bases between the germline ends. CDR1 is SGHKS, CDR2 YYEKEE, per germline (reference sequence). The chain's CDR3 is CASSLPGGNYGYTF. In DNA, the CDR3 is TGTGCCAGCAGCCTCCCCGGGGGAAACTATGGCTACACCTTC.

V usage is TRBV28 and J usage is TRBJ2-1, with D perhaps TRBD1 (6 bases). The CDR3 covers 16 residues. Looked up from germline, CDR1 is MDHEN and CDR2 is SYDVKM. V was trimmed by 5 bases and J by 6 bases, leaving 20 bases between them. The CDR3 bases are TGTGCCAGCAGTCCCCCCGGCAGGGGTCCCCGCAATGAGCAGTTCTTC. It is translated as CASSPPGRGPRNEQFF.

In regard to this clone: The same CDR3 can be traced to other DNA sequences in this sample. The chain carries TRBV11-3 and TRBJ1-1; tentative D call: TRBD1 (5 bases). Germline V gives CDR1 SGHNT, CDR2 YENEEA. This CDR3 spans 14 amino acids. The V end was cut by 3 bases, the J end by 2 bases, with 10 bases between. The CDR3 here is CASSLGRANTEAFF. CDR3 bases: TGTGCCAGCAGCTTGGGCAGGGCAAACACTGAAGCTTTCTTT.

V is TRBV19 and J is TRBJ1-1; tentative D call: TRBD1 (6 bases). The germline V gene encodes CDR1 LNHDA and CDR2 SQIVND (reference sequence). Trimming removed 6 bases from V and 0 bases from J, with 11 bases in between. The CDR3 spans 14 residues. Here the CDR3 reads CASSQDRLNTEAFF. The CDR3 coding sequence is TGTGCCAGTAGCCAAGACAGGTTGAACACTGAAGCTTTCTTT.

This clone has just a few counts. The V call is TRBV15, the J call TRBJ1-4; tentative D call: TRBD1 (6 bases). V was cut by 0 bases and J by 6 bases, with 14 bases left in between. The CDR3 has 16 residues. CDR1 LNHNV and CDR2 YYDKDF come from the germline V gene (reference sequence). CDR3 in amino acids: CATSRDQGKGYEKLFF. In DNA form, the CDR3 reads TGTGCCACCAGCAGAGATCAGGGGAAAGGGTATGAAAAACTGTTTTTT.

Here the CDR3 DNA reads TGTGCCAGCAGTTTTGAGGTGGCTTTCTTT. Translation: CASSFEVAFF. The chain has TRBV28 and TRBJ1-1; D unclear. CDR3 size: 10 residues. V was shortened by 3 bases and J by 11 bases, with 7 bases between the two germline ends. Germline V gene lookup returns CDR1 MDHEN and CDR2 SYDVKM.

The chain has TRBV19 and TRBJ1-2; D not certain. This CDR3 region has 12 residues. V gave up 5 bases and J gave up 4 bases, with 8 bases separating them. Per the germline V gene, CDR1 is LNHDA and CDR2 is SQIVND (reference sequence). The DNA for the CDR3 is TGTGCCAGTAGTTACACGGGCTATGGCTACACCTTC. It translates to CASSYTGYGYTF.

The J gene is TRBJ1-1, the V gene TRBV5-4, with D maybe TRBD1 (6 bases). Trimming cost V 4 bases and J 6 bases, with 16 bases left between them. Germline assignment: CDR1 SGHNT and CDR2 YYREEE (reference sequence). The CDR3 length is 14 residues. CDR3 DNA sequence: TGTGCCAGCAGCCGGGGGGGGGCGAGCCCTGAAGCTTTCTTT. Encoded protein: CASSRGGASPEAFF.

This chain joins TRBV20-1 and TRBJ2-5, with D unresolved. V was clipped by 3 bases and J by 0 bases, with 5 bases between them. Germline V CDR1 and CDR2: DFQATT, SNEGSKA (reference sequence). This CDR3 contains 12 residues. CDR3 in DNA: TGCAGTGCTAGTGCAGACCAAGAGACCCAGTACTTC. Its translation: CSASADQETQYF.

The rearrangement joins TRBV11-3 to TRBJ1-1, with 7 bases identical to TRBD1. The CDR3 has 14 residues. The V and J ends lost 6 bases and 7 bases, in that order; junction bases with no gene match: 11. Germline-derived CDR1 and CDR2 are SGHNT and YENEEA. The CDR3 DNA reads TGTGCCAGCAGGGTGCTCTTTGACAGGGTTGAAGCTTTCTTT. Its protein product is CASRVLFDRVEAFF.

The V gene is TRBV6-5, the J gene TRBJ1-2, with a tentative D call TRBD1 (5 bases). This CDR3 has 13 residues. CDR1 and CDR2 from the germline V gene are MNHEY and SVGAGI. V lost 5 bases, J lost 4 bases, and 11 bases lay in between. The CDR3 DNA is TGTGCCAGCAGTCTCGACAGCCTCTATGGCTACACCTTC. Amino acid sequence: CASSLDSLYGYTF.

This chain connects TRBV29-1 to TRBJ1-4; weak D call: TRBD1 (5 bases). CDR3 size: 12 residues. Germline V gene data show CDR1 as SQVTM and CDR2 as ANQGSEA. V was pared by 5 bases and J by 12 bases, with 16 bases between. The CDR3 sequence is CSVLTASTELFF. In DNA form, the CDR3 reads TGCAGCGTTCTGACAGCCTCCACAGAACTGTTTTTT.

This clone was picked up a small number of times. The genes are TRBV19 and TRBJ2-2; possible D gene TRBD1, 6 bases. Germline V gene data show CDR1 as LNHDA and CDR2 as SQIVND (reference sequence). The CDR3 loop spans 12 amino acids. V was cut by 4 bases and J by 6 bases, with 6 bases left in between. The CDR3 sequence is CASSTGAGELFF. Written as DNA, the CDR3 is TGTGCCAGTAGTACAGGGGCCGGGGAGCTGTTTTTT. Full variable domain (outside the CDR3, taken from reference TRBV19 and TRBJ2-2): DGGITQSPKYLFRKEGQNVTLSCEQNLNHDAMYWYRQDPGQGLRLIYYSQIVNDFQKGDIAEGYSVSREKKESFPLTVTSAQKNPTAFYLCASSTGAGELFFGEGSRLTVL.

This clone has only one observation. The chain links TRBV7-9 to TRBJ2-3; weak D call: TRBD2 (6 bases). Germline V gene sequence: CDR1 SEHNR, CDR2 FQNEAQ (reference sequence). With 4 bases removed from V and 0 bases from J, the gap between germline ends came to 11 bases. This CDR3 has 15 residues. The CDR3 spells CASSSRDFSTDTQYF. Here the CDR3 DNA reads TGTGCCAGCAGCTCCCGGGACTTTAGCACAGATACGCAGTATTTT. Complete variable domain (other parts from reference TRBV7-9 and TRBJ2-3): DTGVSQNPRHKITKRGQNVTFRCDPISEHNRLYWYRQTLGQGPEFLTYFQNEAQLEKSRLLSDRFSAERPKGSFSTLEIQRTEQGDSAMYLCASSSRDFSTDTQYFGPGTRLTVL.

This chain uses TRBV2 with TRBJ1-3; 7 positions match TRBD1. Germline loops: CDR1 SNHLY, CDR2 FYNNEI. The CDR3 covers 13 residues. V lost 6 bases to trimming and J lost 8 bases; unmatched junction nucleotides: 7. Written as DNA, the CDR3 is TGTGCCAGCAGCCTACAGGGGAGTGACACCATATATTTT. It encodes CASSLQGSDTIYF.

The chain links TRBV11-3 to TRBJ2-2; D possibly corresponds to TRBD1 (5 bases). The CDR3 is made up of 15 amino acids. V lost 6 bases to trimming and J lost 5 bases, with 16 bases between them. CDR1 is SGHNT, CDR2 YENEEA, per germline. In DNA form, the CDR3 reads TGTGCCAGCAGAGACAGCAGGGCTGGGACCGGGGAGCTGTTTTTT. Protein product: CASRDSRAGTGELFF.